This entry lists 19 T cell receptor beta chains sequenced from one sample in a study of patients and donors after allogeneic stem cell transplantation. MiXCR, run by TCRdb on the RT-PCR reads, gives a single entry per CDR3 protein. The table records over 150,000 distinct CDR3 sequences, around 28% of them present only once. Sequenced: blood, either unsorted or a sorted T cell fraction (not recorded which). Receptors were obtained from a human donor who was either an allogeneic HSCT recipient or a stem cell or donor lymphocyte infusion donor (not recorded which). It is not recorded whose cells these are; they may come from a transplant donor.

This clonotype was detected a few times. V gene TRBV7-6 combines with J gene TRBJ2-7; no clear D. The CDR3 is 16 amino acids. Germline values: CDR1 SGHVS, CDR2 FNYEAQ. V lost 2 bases to trimming and J lost 0 bases, with 14 bases between them. CDR3 coding DNA: TGTGCCAGCAGCTTACTCGGCCTCCCTGGCTCCTACGAGCAGTACTTC. This gives the protein CASSLLGLPGSYEQYF.

The rearrangement joins TRBV21-1 to TRBJ1-4. TRBV21-1 is given as a pseudogene. The CDR3 runs 17 residues. The CDR3: CASSASRAQKENEKLFF. The CDR3 region has the DNA TGTGCCAGCAGCGCCTCCAGGGCCCAAAAGGAGAATGAAAAACTGTTTTTT.

This clonotype occurred a few times. At one end the junction does not follow the germline gene, possibly because of a read error. V gene TRBV7-7 combines with J gene TRBJ2-3; D is uncertain. Germline CDR1 and CDR2: SSHAT and FNYEAQ (reference sequence). The CDR3 contains 13 residues. The CDR3 here is CASSLDHTDTQYF. CDR3 nucleotide sequence: TGTGCTAGCAGTTTGGACCACACAGATACGCAGTATTTT.

This sequence joins TRBV5-1 and TRBJ2-1; TRBD2 matches 10 bases. This CDR3 comprises 15 residues. Germline V gene sequence: CDR1 SGHRS, CDR2 YFSETQ. Trimming cost V 2 bases and J 7 bases; bases outside gene matches: 6. The CDR3 DNA is TGCGCCAGCAGCTTTTCGCTAGCGGGAGTTAATGAGCAGTTCTTC. This gives the protein CASSFSLAGVNEQFF.

The rearrangement links TRBV4-3 to TRBJ2-3; a weak D match, TRBD1 (7 bases). This CDR3 is 14 amino acids long. The germline V gene has CDR1 LGHNA and CDR2 YSLEER. V was trimmed by 0 bases and J by 10 bases, leaving 14 bases between them. CDR3 nucleotide sequence: TGCGCCAGCAGCCAAGATAGGAGGGGGCTGGCGCAGTATTTT. Protein sequence: CASSQDRRGLAQYF.

The rearrangement joins TRBV10-3 to TRBJ2-7, with 9 bases that match TRBD1. The V and J ends lost 7 bases and 6 bases, in that order; junction bases with no gene match: 7. The CDR3 runs 13 residues. Germline assignment: CDR1 ENHRY and CDR2 SYGVKD. CDR3 region: CAITPGTGREQYF. The CDR3, as DNA: TGTGCCATCACCCCAGGGACAGGGCGCGAGCAGTACTTC.

This clonotype was detected ten times or more. The gene calls are TRBV6-1 and TRBJ2-1; 9 bases match TRBD2. The CDR3 covers 16 residues. Germline V CDR1 and CDR2: MNHNS, SASEGT. Trimming took 0 bases from V and 10 from J; bases not matched to a gene: 10. The CDR3 is CASSEARLAGWGEQFF. In DNA form, the CDR3 reads TGTGCCAGCAGTGAAGCGCGGCTAGCGGGATGGGGGGAGCAGTTCTTC.

The rearrangement uses TRBV24-1 and TRBJ2-1; TRBD1 might be the D (5 bases). This CDR3 has 12 residues. Looked up from germline, CDR1 is KGHDR and CDR2 is SFDVKD. V was trimmed by 12 bases and J by 4 bases, leaving 12 bases between them. CDR3 region: CASEGVYNEQFF. The DNA of the CDR3 is TGTGCCTCTGAAGGGGTTTACAATGAGCAGTTCTTC.

V usage is TRBV12-3 or TRBV12-4 and J usage is TRBJ1-1; D unclear. The CDR3 is 15 residues long. Trimming removed 2 bases from V and 1 base from J, with 11 bases in between. The CDR3 coding sequence is TGTGCCAGCAGTTTATTTTATGGGGAGAACACTGAAGCTTTCTTT. It translates to CASSLFYGENTEAFF.

This rearrangement joins TRBV3-1 to TRBJ1-2; D gene uncertain. The CDR3 has 11 amino acids. The V gene lost 5 bases and the J gene lost 8 bases, with 9 bases spanning the gap. Germline CDR1 and CDR2: LGHDT and YNNKEL (reference sequence). The CDR3 region is CASSSSGGYTF. The CDR3 DNA reads as TGTGCCAGCAGCTCCTCTGGCGGCTACACCTTC. The variable domain in full, with the rest retrieved from reference TRBV3-1 and TRBJ1-2, is DTAVSQTPKYLVTQMGNDKSIKCEQNLGHDTMYWYKQDSKKFLKIMFSYNNKELIINETVPNRFSPKSPDKAHLNLHINSLELGDSAVYFCASSSSGGYTFGSGTRLTVV.

This clonotype was counted at least ten times. Here the CDR3 DNA reads TGTGCCAGCAGTTTGATTTGGTACACTGAAGCTTTCTTT. It is translated as CASSLIWYTEAFF. The chain recombines TRBV12-3 or TRBV12-4 with TRBJ1-1; no clear D gene. Deletions cut 3 bases from V and 3 bases from J, with 8 bases between. The CDR3 sequence is 13 residues long.

The gene calls are TRBV7-9 and TRBJ2-1, with a weak D call TRBD2 (6 bases). Germline values: CDR1 SEHNR, CDR2 FQNEAQ (reference sequence). The CDR3 totals 16 residues. Trimming took off 5 bases at V and 2 bases at J, with 16 bases between the two ends. CDR3 sequence: CASSIPGTSTYNEQFF. In DNA form, the CDR3 reads TGTGCCAGCAGCATCCCCGGGACTTCAACCTACAATGAGCAGTTCTTC.

This clonotype was seen only a few times. The chain employs TRBV20-1 and TRBJ1-1; D gene unclear. Germline assignment: CDR1 DFQATT and CDR2 SNEGSKA (reference sequence). V was trimmed by 3 bases and J by 0 bases, leaving 11 bases between them. This CDR3 region has 14 residues. The CDR3, as DNA: TGCAGTGCTAGGTCCGGGGTAATGAACACTGAAGCTTTCTTT. It specifies CSARSGVMNTEAFF.

By frequency in the sample, this clonotype is medium-sized. This chain connects TRBV24-1 to TRBJ2-5, with a tentative D call TRBD2 (5 bases). Germline lookup yields CDR1 KGHDR and CDR2 SFDVKD. The CDR3 has 15 residues. Trimming took 1 base from V and 3 from J, leaving 11 bases between them. The CDR3 region is CATSDFLSGEETQYF. CDR3 DNA: TGTGCCACCAGTGATTTCTTGTCCGGGGAAGAGACCCAGTACTTC.

This clonotype was counted only a few times. This rearrangement joins TRBV20-1 to TRBJ1-2; 8 positions agree with TRBD1. Germline lookup yields CDR1 DFQATT and CDR2 SNEGSKA (reference sequence). This CDR3 region has 13 residues. Trimming at V came to 6 bases and at J to 1 base, leaving 4 bases not matched to a gene. As DNA, the CDR3 is TGCAGTGCAGGACAGGGTGTTAACTATGGCTACACCTTC. Translated, it gives CSAGQGVNYGYTF.

Here the CDR3 reads CASSFAQGMNEQFF. The CDR3 bases are TGTGCCAGCAGTTTTGCACAGGGGATGAATGAGCAGTTCTTC. This chain links TRBV27 with TRBJ2-1, with 7 positions matching TRBD1. The germline V gene has CDR1 MNHEY and CDR2 SMNVEV (reference sequence). The CDR3 contains 14 residues. With 3 bases clipped from V and 7 bases from J, the junction kept 6 bases outside the gene matches.

This clonotype was seen repeatedly, ten times or more. This sequence joins TRBV12-3 or TRBV12-4 and TRBJ1-5; a possible D gene is TRBD1 (5 bases). CDR3 length: 14 residues. The ends were cut back, 7 bases at V and 7 bases at J, with 17 bases in the middle. The CDR3 nucleotides read TGTGCCAGCACCTACGGGGGGGTCGGCCAGCCCCAGCATTTT. Translating gives CASTYGGVGQPQHF.

The table lists this clonotype with a few counts. This CDR3 is CSARGEDLANYGYTF. CDR3 in DNA: TGCAGTGCTAGAGGAGAAGACCTAGCTAACTATGGCTACACCTTC. The chain recombines TRBV20-1 with TRBJ1-2; D ambiguous. The germline CDR1 and CDR2 sequences are DFQATT and SNEGSKA (reference sequence). Trimming stripped 1 base from V and 0 bases from J, with 12 bases between. The CDR3 spans 15 residues.

V and J are TRBV6-2 or TRBV6-3 and TRBJ1-5; maybe TRBD1 (5 bases). Trimming pared 2 bases from V and 12 bases from J, leaving 17 bases between. There are 14 residues in the CDR3. Germline V gene lookup returns CDR1 MNHEY and CDR2 SVGEGT. The chain's CDR3 is CASSYGRGLSHQHF. CDR3 nucleotides: TGTGCCAGCAGTTACGGTAGGGGACTTTCGCACCAGCATTTT.